These T cell receptor beta chains were read from a single sample in a study of CD4 and CD8 cells across lung adenocarcinoma regions. TCRdb called the PCR reads again in MiXCR, with one record for every CDR3 protein. This table holds about 25,000 distinct CDR3 sequences, about 50% found once. Sequences were obtained from CD8+ T cells from the center of a lung tumor. The receptors originated from a male donor with lung adenocarcinoma. The CD4 and CD8 labels of this study may be unreliable. The CDR3 runs from the conserved cysteine through the conserved F or W. D genes are given only for firm matches. Clone sizes are given selectively: once, few, many, or a class where the clone is expanded.

j_call,d_call,clone_size,v_call,cdr3_aa,cdr3_nt
TRBJ2-5,.,few,TRBV3-1,CASSQEAGRWETQYF,TGTGCCAGCAGCCAAGAGGCAGGGAGGTGGGAGACCCAGTACTTC
TRBJ2-5,TRBD2,.,TRBV6-1,CASRTGGQETQYF,TGTGCCAGCAGGACGGGGGGCCAAGAGACCCAGTACTTC
TRBJ2-3,.,.,TRBV6-1,CASSDAGTWVKNMQYF,TGTGCCAGCAGTGACGCGGGGACGTGGGTCAAAAATATGCAGTATTTT
TRBJ2-3,.,many,TRBV9,CASSVVSPDTQYF,TGTGCCAGCAGCGTAGTATCTCCTGATACGCAGTATTTT
TRBJ2-3,.,.,TRBV10-3,CAIGSTDIQYF,TGTGCCATCGGAAGCACAGATATTCAGTACTTT
TRBJ2-3,.,.,TRBV14,CASSQDPGLRGKDTQYF,TGTGCCAGCAGCCAAGATCCGGGGCTGCGAGGCAAAGATACGCAGTATTTC
TRBJ2-1,TRBD2,.,TRBV11-3,CASSSPGLAGGRGEQFF,TGTGCCAGCAGCTCCCCCGGACTAGCGGGAGGGCGGGGTGAGCAGTTCTTC
TRBJ1-1,.,.,TRBV9,CASSVDGSNTEAFF,TGTGCCAGCAGCGTGGACGGGTCGAACACTGAAGCTTTCTTT
TRBJ2-7,.,.,TRBV10-2,CASTSDYEQYF,TGCGCCAGCACAAGCGACTACGAGCAGTACTTC
TRBJ2-3,.,.,TRBV27,CAGRGVGDTDTQYF,TGTGCGGGCCGCGGGGTAGGGGACACAGATACGCAGTACTTT
TRBJ2-2,.,many,TRBV6-1,CASSETGSHTGELFF,TGTGCCAGCAGTGAAACGGGGTCGCACACCGGGGAGCTGTTTTTT
TRBJ2-5,TRBD1,.,TRBV15,CATSRDRGPRQGETQYF,TGTGCCACCAGCAGAGATCGTGGGCCACGACAGGGAGAGACCCAGTACTTC
TRBJ2-7,TRBD1,.,TRBV14,CASSPRTGTGEQYF,TGTGCCAGCAGCCCCCGGACAGGGACGGGCGAGCAGTACTTC
TRBJ2-4,.,.,TRBV6-1,CGSSDRKTTDTQYF,TGTGGCAGCTCTGACCGAAAGACCACAGATACTCAGTATTTC
TRBJ2-3,TRBD2,once,TRBV27,CASRPLAGTNTQYF,TGTGCCAGCAGGCCGCTAGCGGGCACAAACACTCAGTACTTT
TRBJ2-7,.,many,TRBV6-5,CASSYSGLSSYEQYF,TGTGCCAGCAGTTACTCGGGACTGAGCTCCTACGAGCAGTACTTC
TRBJ2-7,.,few,TRBV7-3,CASSPTFRGLEQYF,TGTGCCAGCAGCCCCACCTTTAGAGGGCTCGAGCAGTACTTC
TRBJ2-7,.,.,TRBV29-1,CSVGWGAGEQYF,TGCAGCGTTGGGTGGGGCGCCGGCGAGCAGTACTTC
TRBJ2-1,TRBD1,few,TRBV15,CATSRDYRTGAFF,TGTGCCACCAGCAGAGATTACAGGACAGGAGCTTTCTTC
TRBJ1-4,TRBD1,once,TRBV25-1,CASSDDRGGEKLFF,TGTGCCAGCAGTGATGACAGGGGTGGGGAAAAACTGTTTTTT
TRBJ2-5,TRBD2,.,TRBV10-2,CASSRTSGIKDTQYF,TGCGCCAGCAGTCGGACTAGCGGGATCAAAGATACCCAGTACTTC
TRBJ2-5,.,.,TRBV11-3,CASSTGTGGRDQDTQYF,TGTGCCAGCAGCACGGGGACCGGCGGCCGCGACCAAGATACCCAGTATTTC
TRBJ1-2,.,.,TRBV10-3,CAIGRDITNYGYTF,TGTGCCATTGGAAGGGACATCACTAACTATGGCTACACCTTC
TRBJ2-7,.,.,TRBV6-1,CASSEAGPWARDTQYF,TGTGCCAGCAGTGAAGCGGGGCCGTGGGCCAGGGATACGCAGTACTTC
TRBJ2-3,.,.,TRBV10-3,CATRQGSLTDTQYF,TGTGCCACCCGCCAGGGGAGCCTGACAGATACGCAGTATTTT
TRBJ1-3,.,many,TRBV27,CASSLSVSSGNTIYF,TGTGCCAGCAGTTTATCGGTGAGCTCTGGAAACACCATATATTTT
TRBJ2-5,.,.,TRBV4-1,CACRQVGASDQETQYF,TGCGCCTGCAGGCAAGTGGGGGCCTCTGACCAAGAGACCCAGTATTTC
TRBJ2-1,.,.,TRBV10-1,CASSDRDKNYNEQFF,TGCGCCAGCAGTGACCGGGACAAGAACTACAATGAGCAGTTCTTC
TRBJ2-1,TRBD2,.,TRBV6-1,CASYSSGGAYNEQFF,TGTGCCAGCTACTCTAGCGGGGGGGCTTACAATGAGCAGTTCTTC
TRBJ2-4,TRBD1,.,TRBV6-1,CPSSEAGTGAKDTQYF,TGTCCCAGCAGCGAAGCGGGGACAGGGGCCAAAGACACTCAGTATTTC
TRBJ2-4,TRBD2,.,TRBV6-1,CASSALRGYKNIQYF,TGTGCCAGCAGTGCTTTGCGGGGGTACAAAAACATTCAGTACTTC
TRBJ2-3,.,few,TRBV10-3,CAGAGGGSPDTQYF,TGTGCCGGCGCAGGGGGCGGGAGTCCAGATACCCAGTATTTC
TRBJ2-3,TRBD1,.,TRBV6-1,CASKAQGAPMDTQYF,TGTGCCAGCAAGGCACAGGGGGCTCCGATGGACACGCAGTATTTC
TRBJ2-1,TRBD2,.,TRBV7-2,CASSPLAGEQFF,TGTGCCAGCAGCCCACTAGCGGGTGAGCAGTTCTTC
TRBJ2-4,.,.,TRBV10-1,CGSTGPGATNIQYF,TGCGGCAGCACGGGGCCGGGAGCCACAAACATTCAGTACTTC
TRBJ2-5,.,.,TRBV7-2,CASSPGTWKETQYF,TGTGCCAGCAGCCCCGGGACTTGGAAAGAGACCCAGTACTTC
TRBJ2-1,TRBD2,.,TRBV6-1,CASRVSGSGLDAQFF,TGTGCCAGCAGGGTGAGCGGGAGTGGGCTAGATGCGCAGTTCTTC
TRBJ1-2,TRBD1,.,TRBV6-1,CASTGTGYETDSSF,TGTGCCAGCACCGGGACAGGGTACGAGACTGACTCTTCCTTC
TRBJ2-5,TRBD2,.,TRBV30,CAWSRLAARGETQYF,TGTGCCTGGAGTCGACTAGCGGCCCGGGGGGAGACCCAGTACTTC
TRBJ2-2,.,.,TRBV6-1,CVRSLQARNTGTLYF,TGTGTCCGGTCCCTCCAGGCGCGGAACACCGGTACGCTGTATTTT
TRBJ2-5,TRBD1,.,TRBV6-1,CASSGQGGRDQETQYF,TGTGCCAGCAGTGGGCAAGGGGGCCGTGACCAAGAGACCCAGTACTTC
TRBJ2-5,TRBD2,.,TRBV4-1,CASSQKTGGGLPDTQYF,TGCGCCAGCAGCCAGAAAACCGGGGGAGGGCTCCCAGATACCCAGTACTTC
TRBJ2-3,TRBD2,few,TRBV11-2,CASSSWTSGTAPTQYF,TGTGCCAGCAGCTCCTGGACTAGCGGGACCGCACCCACGCAGTATTTT